This TCR beta chain derives from a study of human T cells and chemical hapten exposure. Unique molecular identifiers were attached to individual cDNA molecules during library preparation. TCRdb re-called the RACE reads through MiXCR, storing one row per CDR3 protein. The sample lists fewer than 500,000 distinct CDR3 sequences; roughly 5% were seen once. Study results and caveats: With DPC sensitization, TCRs exceeding 1 in 1000 frequency showed no change.

This clonotype was seen more than once but under ten times. What it binds is unknown. Germline values: CDR1 SEHNR, CDR2 FQNEAQ (reference sequence). There are 14 residues in the CDR3. V was pared by 4 bases and J by 5 bases, with 11 bases between. The time point denotes: patch test 1, 2 weeks after DPC sensitization. Treatment denoted: therapeutic diphenylcyclopropenone sensitization with weekly scalp DPC. At patch-test visits, sampling came before the patch test. Someone pulled total RNA out of unfractionated whole blood. This TCR was recovered from a woman aged 45-59 years with alopecia areata. Some clones in this sample may be carry-over from other donors' samples. The sequences come from whole blood, collected in connection with sensitization to the hapten diphenylcyclopropenone (DPC). J is TRBJ2-2 and V is TRBV7-9; a possible D gene is TRBD2 (5 bases). Here the CDR3 reads CASSYSGSTGELFF. In DNA form, the CDR3 reads TGTGCCAGCAGCTATTCGGGGTCGACCGGGGAGCTGTTTTTT.